Following are 17 T cell receptor beta chains from one sample sequenced in a study of CD8 T cells in ankylosing spondylitis. MiXCR, applied by TCRdb to the 5' RACE reads, yields one record per CDR3 protein. The sample has approximately 240,000 distinct CDR3 sequences, 20% to 30% seen once; the top ten hold approximately 0.61%. The sequenced sample consisted of blood, either unsorted or a sorted T cell fraction (not recorded which). Receptor source: a male donor with ankylosing spondylitis or in good health (not recorded which).

This clonotype was counted a few times. J is TRBJ2-7 and V is TRBV12-3 or TRBV12-4, with 9 bases that match TRBD1. This CDR3 comprises 13 residues. V lost 8 bases and J lost 1; bases outside the gene matches: 3. CDR3 DNA: TGTGCCAGCGGACAGGGGTTTTCCTACGAGCAGTACTTC. Its translation is CASGQGFSYEQYF.

This clonotype was picked up a small number of times. The CDR3 here is CSARIAVQETQYF. DNA of the CDR3: TGCAGTGCTAGAATCGCGGTTCAAGAGACCCAGTACTTC. The J gene is TRBJ2-5, the V gene TRBV20-1, with D unresolved. This CDR3 contains 13 residues. Trimming stripped 2 bases from V and 2 bases from J, with 9 bases between. CDR1 and CDR2 (germline): DFQATT, SNEGSKA (reference sequence).

The CDR3 bases are TGTGCCAGCAGTAAGGGACAGGGAGATCAGCCCCAGCATTTT. Translated, it gives CASSKGQGDQPQHF. The chain joins TRBV6-1 to TRBJ1-5; TRBD1 matches 9 bases. Per the germline V gene, CDR1 is MNHNS and CDR2 is SASEGT. V dropped 5 bases and J dropped 5; count of bases not matched to a gene: 4. CDR3 length: 14 residues.

V gene TRBV20-1 combines with J gene TRBJ2-7; 11 bases align to TRBD2. The trim removed 6 bases at V and 2 bases at J, leaving 9 bases unmatched. The CDR3 spans 15 residues. Germline V gene data show CDR1 as DFQATT and CDR2 as SNEGSKA (reference sequence). This CDR3 is CSASLAGGQTYEQYF. DNA for the CDR3: TGCAGTGCGTCGCTAGCGGGGGGCCAAACCTACGAGCAGTACTTC.

This chain's CDR3 is CAISDGPAGSGQETQYF. The CDR3 nucleotides read TGTGCCATCAGTGATGGGCCGGCGGGGAGTGGCCAAGAGACCCAGTACTTC. V usage is TRBV10-3 and J usage is TRBJ2-5, with D possibly being TRBD2 (6 bases). The germline V gene encodes CDR1 ENHRY and CDR2 SYGVKD. The germline V and J ends were trimmed by 3 bases and 1 base, with 18 bases remaining between them. The CDR3 is 17 amino acids.

This clonotype was detected many times. J is TRBJ2-7 and V is TRBV20-1; 8 positions match TRBD2. Germline V CDR1 and CDR2: DFQATT, SNEGSKA (reference sequence). The CDR3 runs 18 residues. V shed 1 base, J shed 0 bases, and the junction held 14 bases outside the gene matches. The CDR3 loop is CSARVNERGTALSYEQYF. The CDR3, as DNA: TGCAGTGCTAGAGTCAACGAGCGGGGGACTGCCCTCTCCTACGAGCAGTACTTC.

This clonotype was found many times. The chain combines TRBV12-3 or TRBV12-4 with TRBJ1-1; D is perhaps TRBD1 (6 bases). The V end was cut by 6 bases, the J end by 7 bases, with 15 bases between. CDR3 size: 13 residues. The CDR3 region is CASRIRDMNEAFF. As DNA, the CDR3 is TGTGCCAGCAGAATCCGGGACATGAATGAAGCTTTCTTT.

This sequence joins TRBV10-3 and TRBJ2-3, with D possibly TRBD2 on 5 matching bases. Germline V CDR1 and CDR2: ENHRY, SYGVKD. Trimming left V 3 bases short and J 2 bases short, with 12 bases between. There are 15 residues in the CDR3. CDR3 loop: CAISEGSNPTDTQYF. CDR3 bases: TGTGCCATCAGTGAAGGGAGCAACCCCACAGATACGCAGTATTTT.

The rearrangement links TRBV11-1 to TRBJ2-7, with 9 bases aligning to TRBD1. Losses at the gene ends were 5 bases for V and 6 bases for J; bases not matched to a gene: 11. Germline CDR1 reads SGHAT; CDR2 reads FQDESV (reference sequence). The CDR3 has 15 residues. DNA of the CDR3: TGTGCCAGCAGCACCAACAGGGGGCGGCAGGGCGAGCAGTACTTC. Protein product: CASSTNRGRQGEQYF.

This clonotype was recorded many times. The chain links TRBV5-8 to TRBJ1-2; D unresolved. The CDR3 totals 13 residues. Germline V gene sequence: CDR1 SGHTS, CDR2 YDEGEE. The V end was cut by 4 bases, the J end by 8 bases, with 15 bases between. For the CDR3, the DNA is TGTGCCAGCAGCGTTCGACGCGGGCAAGGCTACACCTTC. It yields the protein CASSVRRGQGYTF.

This clonotype was observed a few times. This chain uses TRBV6-1 with TRBJ2-5; D is unclear. This CDR3 has 12 residues. Per the germline V gene, CDR1 is MNHNS and CDR2 is SASEGT. V lost 3 bases and J lost 7, with 9 bases in between. CDR3 nucleotide sequence: TGTGCCAGCAGTGACCCACGGTTGACCCAGTACTTC. Protein sequence: CASSDPRLTQYF.

This chain uses TRBV6-5 with TRBJ2-5; TRBD1 agrees at 8 bases. The CDR3 length is 15 residues. In germline, CDR1 is MNHEY, CDR2 SVGAGI. V dropped 1 base and J dropped 5; count of bases not matched to a gene: 6. As DNA, the CDR3 is TGTGCCAGCAGTTACTGGCAGGGGGCGACGGAGACCCAGTACTTC. Encoded protein: CASSYWQGATETQYF.

This clonotype occurred many times. The rearrangement uses TRBV7-3 and TRBJ2-1; D may be TRBD1 (5 bases). V lost 3 bases and J lost 8, with 8 bases in between. This CDR3 comprises 12 residues. Germline CDR1 is SGHTA and CDR2 is FQGTGA. The CDR3 DNA sequence: TGTGCCAGCAGCTTTAGGGGCGATGAGCAGTTCTTC. Translated, it gives CASSFRGDEQFF.

The sample holds one count of this clonotype. The V and J genes are TRBV5-1 and TRBJ2-3; no clear D. The CDR3 totals 15 residues. From germline, CDR1 is SGHRS and CDR2 YFSETQ. V dropped 4 bases and J dropped 0 bases, with 12 bases sitting between them. The CDR3 nucleotides read TGCGCCAGCAGCCCTCAGGTGGGGAGCACAGATACGCAGTATTTT. Encoded protein: CASSPQVGSTDTQYF.

Ten or more counts support this clonotype. The chain carries TRBV15 and TRBJ2-7; TRBD1 agrees at 8 bases. J was trimmed by 0 bases and V by 5 bases; bases with no gene match: 6. The CDR3 contains 15 residues. Germline lookup yields CDR1 LNHNV and CDR2 YYDKDF (reference sequence). The CDR3 loop is CATSWRQGSSYEQYF. The CDR3 DNA is TGTGCCACCAGCTGGAGACAGGGGAGCTCCTACGAGCAGTACTTC.

This clonotype has a handful of counts. V is TRBV20-1 and J is TRBJ2-4, with 15 bases that match TRBD2. This CDR3 contains 17 residues. Trimming took 5 bases from V and 1 from J; bases not matched to a gene: 6. Germline V gene lookup returns CDR1 DFQATT and CDR2 SNEGSKA (reference sequence). CDR3 sequence: CSAVGLAGGPAKNIQYF. The CDR3 DNA is TGCAGTGCTGTAGGACTAGCGGGGGGGCCGGCCAAAAACATTCAGTACTTC.

J is TRBJ2-3 and V is TRBV19; 7 bases map to TRBD1. CDR1 and CDR2 from the germline V gene are LNHDA and SQIVND (reference sequence). The CDR3 has 15 amino acids. J lost 3 bases, V lost 5 bases, and 8 bases had no gene match. The CDR3 region is CASSFRQGRTDTQYF. In DNA form, the CDR3 reads TGTGCCAGTAGTTTCCGACAGGGTCGAACAGATACGCAGTATTTT.